This TCR beta chain was captured by sequencing in a study of blood T cell repertoires in COVID-19. Study overall: Nucleic acid was either cDNA or gDNA, and it came from T cells, B-cell-depleted T cells, or PBMCs.

Assay: immunoSEQ multiplex PCR; the TCRdb copy retains only in-frame clones and omits some. This table holds over 200,000 clones, about 83% found once. Trimming removed 4 bases from V and 5 bases from J; junction bases left unmatched: 2. This CDR3 is built from 13 residues. The germline gives CDR1 SNHLY, CDR2 FYNNEI. Sequenced sample: peripheral blood. This chain connects TRBV2 to TRBJ1-3; 7 nucleotides agree with TRBD1. The TCR originated in a man between 60 and 75 years old who had recovered from COVID-19. The CDR3 reads CASSGDSRNTIYF. DNA for the CDR3: TGTGCCAGCAGTGGGGACAGTCGAAACACCATATATTTT. Full variable domain (missing parts from reference TRBV2 and TRBJ1-3): EPEVTQTPSHQVTQMGQEVILRCVPISNHLYFYWYRQILGQKVEFLVSFYNNEISEKSEIFDDQFSVERPDGSNFTLKIRSTKLEDSAMYFCASSGDSRNTIYFGEGSWLTVV.